This entry features one TCR beta chain sequence. The antigen is not known. A second PCR of about 7 to 11 cycles used a sample-barcoded 5' primer and a J-beta primer mix. TCRdb used MiXCR to reprocess the 5' RACE reads, holding one entry per CDR3 protein. The table includes 850,000 to 1,300,000 distinct CDR3 sequences, 40% to 55% detected once. This sample is drawn from a study of blood T cells in healthy people across ages. General study points: Among T cells, TCR beta diversity per million cells dropped roughly linearly as age rose. Comparison with aged donors showed that long-lived donors had more naive CD4+ cells and higher diversity.

This CDR3 is built from 18 residues. Germline CDR1 reads GTSNPN; CDR2 reads SVGIG (reference sequence). J is TRBJ2-7 and V is TRBV30, with 13 bases aligning to TRBD2. With the DNA end fitting TRBJ2-5 better, the J assignment may be wrong. This clonotype was obtained from a woman aged 55-75 years in good health. The sequenced sample consisted of blood. The CDR3 is CAWRLKTSGRALGETQYF. DNA of the CDR3: TGTGCCTGGAGGCTTAAAACTAGCGGGAGGGCCTTGGGGGAGACCCAGTACTTC.